The 29 T cell receptor beta chains below all came from one sample that was sequenced in a study of molecular identifiers for immune sequencing clone quantification. Each CDR3 protein is one row after TCRdb ran MiXCR on the PCR reads. The data hold a few hundred thousand distinct CDR3 sequences, with roughly 25% observed a single time. Sequencing input: naive CD8+ T cells from blood, with Jurkat cell RNA spiked in. Subset described: FACS-sorted CD8+CD4-CCR7+CD45RA+ naive T cells. The receptor set was obtained from a human donor in good health. Some libraries in this study had Jurkat cell RNA spiked in.

This clonotype has a count of ten or more. The chain carries TRBV7-3 and TRBJ2-7; the match to TRBD2 covers 8 bases. Trimming at V came to 5 bases and at J to 0 bases, leaving 6 bases not matched to a gene. This CDR3 has 15 residues. In germline, CDR1 is SGHTA, CDR2 FQGTGA. Written as DNA, the CDR3 is TGTGCCAGCAGCCCCACTAGCGGTTTCTCCTACGAGCAGTACTTC. It yields the protein CASSPTSGFSYEQYF.

This clonotype was seen repeatedly, ten times or more. This chain connects TRBV4-1 to TRBJ2-7; D is unresolved. In germline, CDR1 is MGHRA, CDR2 YSYEKL. V gave up 4 bases and J gave up 7 bases, with 17 bases separating them. The CDR3 extends over 14 amino acids. CDR3: CASSPDLSQREQYF. CDR3 nucleotides: TGCGCCAGCAGCCCAGACTTGTCCCAGAGGGAGCAGTACTTC.

The V gene is TRBV19, the J gene TRBJ2-1; 9 bases line up with TRBD1. CDR1 is LNHDA, CDR2 SQIVND, per germline (reference sequence). The CDR3 has 13 residues. The junction had 2 bases not matched to a gene; V was cut back by 3 bases and J by 8 bases. The CDR3 DNA is TGTGCCAGTAGTATGGACAGGGGAGATGAGCAGTTCTTC. It codes for CASSMDRGDEQFF.

This clonotype has just a few counts. This rearrangement joins TRBV6-4 to TRBJ2-2, with TRBD2 matching 7 bases. CDR3 length equals 16 residues. The junction had 11 bases not matched to a gene; V was cut back by 5 bases and J by 5 bases. Germline V CDR1 and CDR2: MRHNA, SNTAGT. The CDR3 protein is CASSPELAVGTGELFF. As DNA, the CDR3 is TGTGCCAGCAGTCCCGAGCTAGCGGTCGGTACCGGGGAGCTGTTTTTT.

The genes are TRBV28 and TRBJ2-3; 7 positions match TRBD2. The CDR3 loop spans 17 amino acids. Germline CDR1 MDHEN, CDR2 SYDVKM. The J segment lost 2 bases and the V segment lost 7 bases, leaving 15 bases of the junction unmatched. The CDR3 protein is CASTPLGPSGPTDTQYF. The DNA of the CDR3 is TGTGCCAGCACCCCATTGGGCCCTAGCGGACCCACAGATACGCAGTATTTT.

This clonotype came up many times. This sequence joins TRBV12-3 or TRBV12-4 and TRBJ2-5; weak D call: TRBD2 (5 bases). V dropped 6 bases and J dropped 1 base, with 15 bases sitting between them. The CDR3 contains 15 residues. CDR3 sequence (DNA): TGTGCCAGCAGGCCCTCCAGCGGCTTCCAAGAGACCCAGTACTTC. Its translation: CASRPSSGFQETQYF.

Worth noting for this clonotype: This may arise from a read error, as a much more abundant clone is one base away. CDR3 amino acids: CASSLQEEYTEAFF. The CDR3 region has the DNA TGCGCCAGCAGCTTGCAAGAGGAGTACACTGAAGCTTTCTTT. V is TRBV5-1 and J is TRBJ1-1; D unresolved. The germline V gene encodes CDR1 SGHRS and CDR2 YFSETQ. CDR3 size: 14 residues. The V gene lost 1 base and the J gene lost 3 bases, with 10 bases spanning the gap.

The chain joins TRBV12-3 or TRBV12-4 to TRBJ1-3; D is unresolved. CDR3 length: 13 amino acids. Trimming shortened V by 3 bases and J by 4 bases, and 7 bases separated the two germline ends. The CDR3 DNA reads as TGTGCCAGCAGTTTTCACCCCGGAAACACCATATATTTT. This codes for CASSFHPGNTIYF.

The chain joins TRBV27 to TRBJ2-7; D not resolved. The V end was cut by 5 bases, the J end by 3 bases, with 17 bases between. The CDR3 contains 15 residues. The germline CDR1 and CDR2 sequences are MNHEY and SMNVEV (reference sequence). The CDR3, as DNA: TGTGCCAGCAGTCCGACCTCTAGGGTTCTCTACGAGCAGTACTTC. It encodes CASSPTSRVLYEQYF.

On this clonotype itself: Relative to the germline gene, one junction end is altered; a read error may explain this. The rearrangement uses TRBV7-9 and TRBJ1-2; 8 nucleotides match TRBD1. From germline, CDR1 is SEHNR and CDR2 FQNEAQ (reference sequence). CDR3 length: 13 amino acids. In nucleotides, the CDR3 is TGTGCCAGCAGCCCAGGGACAGGTCGGGGAGGAGCCTTC. Its protein product is CASSPGTGRGGAF. Full variable domain (rest looked up from reference TRBV7-9 and TRBJ1-2): DTGVSQNPRHKITKRGQNVTFRCDPISEHNRLYWYRQTLGQGPEFLTYFQNEAQLEKSRLLSDRFSAERPKGSFSTLEIQRTEQGDSAMYLCASSPGTGRGGAFGSGTRLTVV.

In its sample, this clonotype was seen many times. The V gene is TRBV7-9, the J gene TRBJ1-1, with 11 bases aligning to TRBD1. This CDR3 comprises 15 residues. Germline V gives CDR1 SEHNR, CDR2 FQNEAQ (reference sequence). The V and J ends lost 4 bases and 3 bases, in that order; junction bases with no gene match: 4. The CDR3 DNA follows: TGTGCCAGCAGCTCAGGGACAGGGGGTGACACTGAAGCTTTCTTT. Translated: CASSSGTGGDTEAFF.

This clonotype was recorded a few times. The genes are TRBV20-1 and TRBJ2-1; 11 nucleotides align to TRBD2. This CDR3 has 14 residues. Losses at the gene ends were 1 base for V and 4 bases for J; bases not matched to a gene: 0. The germline V gene encodes CDR1 DFQATT and CDR2 SNEGSKA (reference sequence). The DNA for the CDR3 is TGCAGTGCTAGAGGACTAGCGGGGTACAATGAGCAGTTCTTC. Translation gives CSARGLAGYNEQFF.

This clonotype came up many times. The chain carries TRBV6-2 or TRBV6-3 and TRBJ1-5; D is possibly TRBD1 (6 bases). CDR1 is MNHEY, CDR2 SVGEGT, per germline. This CDR3 comprises 13 residues. Between the trimmed V and J ends, which lost 8 bases and 1 base, there was a span of 9 bases. The CDR3 sequence is CASRGQSNQPQHF. CDR3 nucleotides: TGTGCCAGCCGTGGACAGAGCAATCAGCCCCAGCATTTT.

This clonotype was observed a handful of times. The gene calls are TRBV6-6 and TRBJ2-7, with D possibly matching TRBD1 (6 bases). The V and J ends lost 4 bases and 0 bases respectively, with 19 bases between them. CDR1 is MNHNY and CDR2 is SVGAGI in the germline V gene (reference sequence). The CDR3 has 17 residues. The CDR3 sequence is CASSSLRTAFSSYEQYF. CDR3 nucleotides: TGTGCCAGCAGTTCCCTCCGGACAGCTTTTAGCTCCTACGAGCAGTACTTC.

In its sample, this clonotype was seen many times. V is TRBV6-5 and J is TRBJ1-2; 7 bases are a match to TRBD1. Looked up from germline, CDR1 is MNHEY and CDR2 is SVGAGI. With V trimmed by 6 bases and J by 4 bases, 5 bases remained unmatched. The CDR3 runs 13 residues. The DNA of the CDR3 is TGTGCCAGCAGCCAGGGACAGTTCTATGGCTACACCTTC. Its translation is CASSQGQFYGYTF.

V usage is TRBV1 and J usage is TRBJ2-7; the DNA was not used to check the table's D call, TRBD2. TRBV1 is noted as a pseudogene. This CDR3 region has 21 residues. The CDR3 loop is CTSSLGVVPKSLAGVLYEQYF. In nucleotides, the CDR3 is TGCACCAGCAGCCTTGGTGTGGTCCCAAAGTCGCTAGCGGGAGTGCTCTACGAGCAGTACTTC.

With respect to this clonotype: A read error is possible here, since a much larger clone lies one base away. This chain joins TRBV6-5 and TRBJ2-3; D is unclear. The length of the CDR3 is 15 residues. Germline V CDR1 and CDR2: MNHEY, SVGAGI. Trimming took 5 bases from V and 2 from J, leaving 14 bases between them. The CDR3 region is CASSPAGSHTDTQYF. The CDR3 nucleotides are TGTGCCAGCAGTCCTGCCGGGTCCCACACAGATACGCAGTATTTT.

The chain combines TRBV3-1 with TRBJ2-5; D not resolved. V lost 4 bases and J 0 bases, leaving 12 bases between the germline ends. In germline, CDR1 is LGHDT, CDR2 YNNKEL (reference sequence). This CDR3 is 15 amino acids long. The CDR3 protein is CASSPEALYQETQYF. The DNA of the CDR3 is TGTGCCAGCAGCCCCGAGGCACTATACCAAGAGACCCAGTACTTC.

This clonotype has just a few counts. The rearrangement links TRBV7-9 to TRBJ2-5; TRBD1 matches 9 bases. The J segment lost 1 base and the V segment lost 6 bases, leaving 6 bases of the junction unmatched. The germline V gene encodes CDR1 SEHNR and CDR2 FQNEAQ (reference sequence). The CDR3 sequence is 15 residues long. CDR3 sequence (DNA): TGTGCCAGCAGGATGGCGGGACAGGGCCAAGAGACCCAGTACTTC. Translated, it gives CASRMAGQGQETQYF.

As for this clonotype: It may be a read error: a sequence one base away is much more abundant. The gene calls are TRBV7-6 and TRBJ2-4, with 8 bases that match TRBD1. The V gene end was trimmed by 2 bases and the J gene end by 5 bases; junction bases not matched to a gene: 5. The CDR3 length is 15 residues. Germline-derived CDR1 and CDR2 are SGHVS and FNYEAQ. CDR3 amino acids: CASSLRDRGENIQYF. CDR3 bases: TGTGCCAGCAGCTTAAGAGACAGGGGAGAAAACATTCAGTACTTC.

This clonotype showed up just a few times. The V call is TRBV4-3, the J call TRBJ1-2; D call uncertain. The CDR3 spans 16 residues. Germline V lookup: CDR1 LGHNA, CDR2 YSLEER. Trimming shortened V by 1 base and J by 1 base, and 13 bases separated the two germline ends. Here the CDR3 DNA reads TGCGCCAGCAGCCAAGGGCTTCTTCAGGTTAACTATGGCTACACCTTC. This codes for CASSQGLLQVNYGYTF.

This clonotype appeared many times. The chain employs TRBV20-1 and TRBJ1-1; maybe TRBD1 (5 bases). CDR1 and CDR2 from the germline V gene are DFQATT and SNEGSKA (reference sequence). There are 13 residues in the CDR3. The ends were cut back, 0 bases at V and 4 bases at J, with 9 bases in the middle. The CDR3 coding sequence is TGCAGTGCTAGAGAGCGGGGGAGCACTGAAGCTTTCTTT. Translating gives CSARERGSTEAFF.

V and J are TRBV27 and TRBJ2-7; possible D gene TRBD2, 6 bases. Germline V gene data show CDR1 as MNHEY and CDR2 as SMNVEV (reference sequence). V was trimmed by 9 bases and J by 1 base, leaving 13 bases between them. CDR3 size: 13 residues. The CDR3 nucleotides read TGTGCCAGTAGAGGACGGGAGTCCTACGAGCAGTACTTC. Its translation: CASRGRESYEQYF.

A few counts support this clonotype. The chain employs TRBV20-1 and TRBJ2-7; TRBD2 aligns across 7 bases. Per germline, CDR1 DFQATT and CDR2 SNEGSKA (reference sequence). This CDR3 contains 13 residues. Trimming cost V 4 bases and J 7 bases; bases outside gene matches: 10. CDR3 DNA sequence: TGCAGTGCTACAGAGAGATGGGGGGGTGAGCAGTACTTC. Translated: CSATERWGGEQYF.

The rearrangement uses TRBV13 and TRBJ1-6; TRBD1 is a possible D gene (5 bases). This CDR3 has 15 amino acids. Germline values: CDR1 PRHDT, CDR2 FYEKMQ (reference sequence). V was pared by 5 bases and J by 7 bases, with 15 bases between. The CDR3 sequence is CASSTAGGRNSPLHF. DNA of the CDR3: TGTGCCAGCAGCACGGCCGGGGGGAGGAATTCACCCCTCCACTTT.

V is TRBV20-1 and J is TRBJ2-7; D is unclear. The germline V gene encodes CDR1 DFQATT and CDR2 SNEGSKA (reference sequence). The CDR3 covers 14 residues. V shed 1 base and J shed 0 bases, with 10 bases lying between them. CDR3 DNA: TGCAGTGCTAGAGTTCTAGGGATCTCCTACGAGCAGTACTTC. Translated, it gives CSARVLGISYEQYF.

V gene TRBV6-2 or TRBV6-3 combines with J gene TRBJ2-3; D uncertain. Trimming stripped 4 bases from V and 4 bases from J, with 15 bases between. CDR1 MNHEY and CDR2 SVGEGT come from the germline V gene. This CDR3 has 15 amino acids. This chain's CDR3 is CASSFLLTRADTQYF. CDR3 coding DNA: TGTGCCAGCAGTTTCCTTTTGACCCGGGCAGATACGCAGTATTTT.

This clonotype was detected once. It may be a read error: a sequence one base away is much more abundant. The J gene is TRBJ2-7, the V gene TRBV29-1; a possible D gene is TRBD1 (6 bases). The CDR3 runs to 11 residues. Germline-derived CDR1 and CDR2 are SQVTM and ANQGSEA. V was clipped by 6 bases and J by 2 bases, with 8 bases between them. The CDR3 reads CSVGTTYEQYF. The CDR3, as DNA: TGCAGCGTGGGGACAACCTACGAGCAGTACTTC.

This clonotype has a handful of counts. The rearrangement uses TRBV5-1 and TRBJ2-1; a weak D match, TRBD2 (6 bases). Germline V gene sequence: CDR1 SGHRS, CDR2 YFSETQ. This CDR3 comprises 15 residues. With 0 bases removed from V and 1 base from J, the gap between germline ends came to 8 bases. In nucleotides, the CDR3 is TGCGCCAGCAGCTTGGAGGCGGGATCCTACAATGAGCAGTTCTTC. Translation gives CASSLEAGSYNEQFF.